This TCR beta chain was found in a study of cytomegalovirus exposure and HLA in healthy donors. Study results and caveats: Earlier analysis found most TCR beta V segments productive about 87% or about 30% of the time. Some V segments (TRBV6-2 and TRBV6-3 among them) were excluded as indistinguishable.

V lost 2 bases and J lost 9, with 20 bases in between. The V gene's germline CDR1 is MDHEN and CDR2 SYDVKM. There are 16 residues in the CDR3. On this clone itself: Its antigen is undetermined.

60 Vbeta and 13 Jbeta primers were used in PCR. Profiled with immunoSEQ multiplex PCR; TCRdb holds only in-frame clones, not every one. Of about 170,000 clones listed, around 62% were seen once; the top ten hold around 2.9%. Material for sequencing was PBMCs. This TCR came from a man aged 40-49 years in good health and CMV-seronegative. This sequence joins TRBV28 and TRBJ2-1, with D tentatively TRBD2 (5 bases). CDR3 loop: CASSLRHGPLAGEQFF. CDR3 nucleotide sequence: TGTGCCAGCAGTTTAAGACACGGCCCTCTGGCGGGTGAGCAGTTCTTC.